The rows below give T cell receptor beta chains drawn from one sample of a study of identical twins. TCRdb passed the 5' RACE reads through MiXCR, listing each CDR3 protein once. The table shows just under 550,000 distinct CDR3 sequences, with about 15% occurring only once. The data were also submitted as part of a second study, on yellow fever vaccine responses in identical twins.

The sequenced material came from CD4+ T cells sorted from blood. Receptors originate from a woman aged 18-29 years in good health. The CDR3 runs from the conserved cysteine through the conserved F or W. The D gene is left open where the match is weak. Clone size is stated in some rows and not others, as once, few, many or a class when expanded.

NA	TRBV12-3/TRBV12-4	few	TRBJ1-1	CASSWGGPGTEAFF	TGTGCCAGCAGTTGGGGGGGTCCGGGGACTGAAGCTTTCTTT
NA	TRBV12-3/TRBV12-4	many	TRBJ1-5	CASSLAQGSNQPQHF	TGTGCCAGCAGTTTGGCACAGGGAAGCAATCAGCCCCAGCATTTT
TRBD1	TRBV15	few	TRBJ1-1	CATSRDKGAGNTEAFF	TGTGCCACCAGCAGAGATAAGGGGGCCGGAAACACTGAAGCTTTCTTT
NA	TRBV5-1	few	TRBJ2-3	CASSSGGLEDTQYF	TGCGCCAGCAGCAGTGGGGGGCTTGAAGATACGCAGTATTTT
NA	TRBV3-1	few	TRBJ1-5	CASSLTGANQPQHF	TGTGCCAGCAGCCTGACAGGCGCCAATCAGCCCCAGCATTTT
TRBD2	TRBV11-1	few	TRBJ2-1	CASSLVPTSGRSYNEQFF	TGTGCCAGCAGCTTAGTCCCGACTAGCGGGAGGTCCTACAATGAGCAGTTCTTC
NA	TRBV7-9	NA	TRBJ2-7	CASRSGGPLGEQYF	TGTGCCAGCAGGTCCGGGGGACCGTTGGGGGAGCAGTACTTC
TRBD1	TRBV6-2/TRBV6-3	NA	TRBJ2-7	CASSYDRGYYEQYF	TGTGCCAGCAGTTATGACAGGGGGTACTACGAGCAGTACTTC
NA	TRBV11-1	few	TRBJ2-7	CASSLGGYSEEQYF	TGTGCCAGCAGCTTAGGTGGCTACTCGGAAGAGCAGTACTTC
NA	TRBV3-1	NA	TRBJ2-6	CASSPSWSSGANVLTF	TGTGCCAGCAGCCCGAGCTGGAGCTCTGGGGCCAACGTCCTGACTTTC
NA	TRBV7-2	NA	TRBJ1-1	CASSLAHSVNTEAFF	TGTGCCAGCAGCTTAGCCCACTCAGTGAACACTGAAGCTTTCTTT
NA	TRBV20-1	many	TRBJ1-2	CSAVEARGGGYTF	TGCAGTGCTGTCGAAGCACGAGGCGGGGGCTACACCTTC
NA	TRBV20-1	many	TRBJ2-5	CSVPGHIQETQYF	TGCAGTGTACCCGGACACATCCAAGAGACCCAGTACTTC
TRBD1	TRBV3-1	NA	TRBJ1-2	CASTPAQGTGVNYGYTF	TGTGCCAGCACCCCCGCGCAGGGGACAGGGGTGAACTATGGCTACACCTTC
NA	TRBV3-1	few	TRBJ1-2	CASSHRVGYGYTF	TGTGCCAGCAGCCACAGGGTGGGTTATGGCTACACCTTC
TRBD2	TRBV10-1	NA	TRBJ2-7	CASSELAGGTYEQYF	TGCGCCAGCAGTGAGCTAGCGGGAGGGACCTACGAGCAGTACTTC
NA	TRBV6-2/TRBV6-3	NA	TRBJ2-1	CASSPAMEQFF	TGTGCCAGCAGTCCCGCTATGGAGCAGTTCTTC
NA	TRBV5-8	NA	TRBJ2-5	CASRGVGAETQYF	TGTGCCAGCAGGGGGGTTGGGGCAGAGACCCAGTACTTC
NA	TRBV24-1	NA	TRBJ2-5	CATSDLTSPRMETQYF	TGTGCCACCAGTGATTTAACTAGCCCAAGGATGGAGACCCAGTACTTC
TRBD1	TRBV6-1	few	TRBJ1-2	CASSGQGAAGYTF	TGTGCCAGCAGCGGACAGGGTGCAGCTGGCTACACCTTC
NA	TRBV12-3/TRBV12-4	NA	TRBJ1-2	CASSPHNSVYGYTF	TGTGCCAGCAGTCCCCACAATTCGGTCTATGGCTACACCTTC
TRBD1	TRBV29-1	few	TRBJ1-1	CSVVGQGFEAFF	TGCAGCGTTGTAGGACAGGGGTTTGAAGCTTTCTTT
TRBD1	TRBV29-1	few	TRBJ2-1	CSGRTGQTGSYNEQFF	TGCAGCGGCCGGACAGGACAAACAGGGTCCTACAATGAGCAGTTCTTC
NA	TRBV14	NA	TRBJ2-3	CASSPFGGASTDTQYF	TGTGCCAGCAGCCCCTTTGGGGGTGCTAGCACAGATACGCAGTATTTT
NA	TRBV11-2	few	TRBJ2-3	CASSLGTTTDTQYF	TGTGCCAGCAGCTTAGGCACCACCACAGATACGCAGTATTTT
TRBD2	TRBV11-2	few	TRBJ2-7	CASSSQLAGGGYEQYF	TGTGCCAGCAGCTCTCAACTAGCGGGAGGAGGCTACGAGCAGTACTTC
TRBD1	TRBV5-1	NA	TRBJ1-2	CASSSGQGARGYTF	TGCGCCAGCAGCTCGGGACAGGGGGCGCGTGGCTACACCTTC
NA	TRBV20-1	few	TRBJ2-7	CSAISGESYEQYF	TGCAGTGCAATCTCAGGGGAGTCCTACGAGCAGTACTTC
NA	TRBV7-8	NA	TRBJ2-7	CASSLVASLIYEQYF	TGTGCCAGCAGCTTAGTCGCTAGTCTCATCTACGAGCAGTACTTC
TRBD2	TRBV28	NA	TRBJ2-3	CASSGSLAGSTDTQYF	TGTGCCAGCAGTGGATCTCTAGCGGGGTCCACAGATACGCAGTATTTT